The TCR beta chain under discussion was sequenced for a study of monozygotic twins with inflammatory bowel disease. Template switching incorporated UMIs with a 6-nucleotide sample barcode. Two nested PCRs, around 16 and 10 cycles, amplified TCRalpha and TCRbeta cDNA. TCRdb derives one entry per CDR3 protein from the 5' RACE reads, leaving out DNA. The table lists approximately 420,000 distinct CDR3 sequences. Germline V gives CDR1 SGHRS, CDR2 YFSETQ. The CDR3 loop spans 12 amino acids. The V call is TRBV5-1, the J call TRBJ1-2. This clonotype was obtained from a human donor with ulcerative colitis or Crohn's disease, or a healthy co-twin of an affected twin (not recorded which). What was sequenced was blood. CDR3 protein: CASRATSYGYTF.